The T cell receptor (beta chain) described here comes from a study of PD-L1 blockade in urothelial cancer. Looking at the study overall: T cells were recovered from blood samples at a median of around 150,000.

V trimming: 2 bases; J trimming: 6 bases; junction bases outside the gene matches: 11. This CDR3 spans 16 amino acids. Per the germline V gene, CDR1 is SGDLS and CDR2 is YYNGEE. Assay used: immunoSEQ multiplex PCR; TCRdb lists only in-frame clones, some missing. There are 100,000 to 150,000 clones in the sample; about 83% occur only once, and 2.4% lies in the top ten. The time point denotes: peripheral blood 6 weeks after treatment start. Pretreatment and on-treatment blood mononuclear cell samples were taken, totaling between 1 and 8 time points per patient. This specimen was PBMCs, taken around atezolizumab (anti-PD-L1) treatment. The clonotype comes from a middle-aged man with urothelial cancer. J is TRBJ2-3 and V is TRBV9; 8 bases map to TRBD1. The CDR3 bases are TGTGCCAGCAGCGTCACGGGACAGGTCTCTCTGGATACGCAGTATTTT. Translated, it gives CASSVTGQVSLDTQYF.